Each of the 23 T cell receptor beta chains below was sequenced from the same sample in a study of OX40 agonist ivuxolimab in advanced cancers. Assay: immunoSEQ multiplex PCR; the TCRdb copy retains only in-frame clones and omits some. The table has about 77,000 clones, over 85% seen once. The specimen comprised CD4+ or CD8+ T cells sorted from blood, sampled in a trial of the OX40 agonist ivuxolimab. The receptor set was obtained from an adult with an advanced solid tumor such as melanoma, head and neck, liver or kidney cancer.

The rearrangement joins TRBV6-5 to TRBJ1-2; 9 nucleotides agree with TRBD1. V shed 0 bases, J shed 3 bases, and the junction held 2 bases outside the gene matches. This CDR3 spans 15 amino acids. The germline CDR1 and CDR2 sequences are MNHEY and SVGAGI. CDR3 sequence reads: CASSYSGTGYYGYTF. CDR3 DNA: TGTGCCAGCAGTTACTCCGGGACAGGGTACTATGGCTACACCTTC.

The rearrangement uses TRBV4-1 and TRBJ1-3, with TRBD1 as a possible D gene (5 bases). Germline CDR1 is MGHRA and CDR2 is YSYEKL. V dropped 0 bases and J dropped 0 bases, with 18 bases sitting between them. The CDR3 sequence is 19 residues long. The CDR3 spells CASSQDLPPRRGSGNTIYF. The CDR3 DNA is TGCGCCAGCAGCCAAGATCTTCCGCCTCGAAGGGGCTCTGGAAACACCATATATTTT.

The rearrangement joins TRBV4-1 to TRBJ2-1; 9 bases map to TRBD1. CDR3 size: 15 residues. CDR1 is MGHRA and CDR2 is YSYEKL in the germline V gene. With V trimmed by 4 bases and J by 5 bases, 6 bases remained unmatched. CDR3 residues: CASSPGQGSHNEQFF. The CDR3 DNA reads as TGCGCCAGCAGCCCCGGACAGGGGAGCCACAATGAGCAGTTCTTC.

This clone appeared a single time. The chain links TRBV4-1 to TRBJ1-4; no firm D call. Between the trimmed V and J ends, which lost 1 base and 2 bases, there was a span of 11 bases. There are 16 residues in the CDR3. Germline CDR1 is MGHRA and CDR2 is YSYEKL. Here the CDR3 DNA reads TGCGCCAGCAGCCAAGTTAGAAGGAATACTAATGAAAAACTGTTTTTT. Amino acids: CASSQVRRNTNEKLFF.

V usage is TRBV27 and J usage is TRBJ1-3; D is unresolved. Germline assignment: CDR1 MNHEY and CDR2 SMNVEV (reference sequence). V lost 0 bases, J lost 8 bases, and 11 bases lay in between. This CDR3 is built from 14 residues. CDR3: CASSLSSGAYTIYF. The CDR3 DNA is TGTGCCAGCAGTTTATCGAGCGGAGCTTACACCATATATTTT.

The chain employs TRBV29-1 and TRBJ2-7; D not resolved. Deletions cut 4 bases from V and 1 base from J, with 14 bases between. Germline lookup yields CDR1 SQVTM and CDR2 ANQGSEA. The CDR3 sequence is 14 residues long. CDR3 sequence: CSVVPAEESYEQYF. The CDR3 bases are TGCAGCGTTGTACCGGCAGAAGAGTCCTACGAGCAGTACTTC.

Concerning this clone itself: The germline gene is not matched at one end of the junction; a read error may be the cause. The CDR3 spells CASSQAGREQFF. DNA for the CDR3: TGTGCCAGCAGTCAAGCAGGGAGGGAGCAGTTCTTC. The chain combines TRBV14 with TRBJ2-1; D perhaps matches TRBD2 (6 bases). The CDR3 has 12 residues. Germline CDR1 is SGHDN and CDR2 is FVKESK.

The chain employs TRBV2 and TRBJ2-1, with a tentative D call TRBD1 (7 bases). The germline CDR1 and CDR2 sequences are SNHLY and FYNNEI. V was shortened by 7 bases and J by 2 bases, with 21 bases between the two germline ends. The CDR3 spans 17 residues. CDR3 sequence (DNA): TGTGCCAGCACCCGAATCAGTGGAGGGGGCCCCTACAATGAGCAGTTCTTC. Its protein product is CASTRISGGGPYNEQFF.

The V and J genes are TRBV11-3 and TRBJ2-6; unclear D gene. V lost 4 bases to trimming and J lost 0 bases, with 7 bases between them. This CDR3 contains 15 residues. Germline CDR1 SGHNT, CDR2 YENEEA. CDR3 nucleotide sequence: TGTGCCAGCAGCTCCCCGGGCTCTGGGGCCAACGTCCTGACTTTC. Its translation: CASSSPGSGANVLTF.

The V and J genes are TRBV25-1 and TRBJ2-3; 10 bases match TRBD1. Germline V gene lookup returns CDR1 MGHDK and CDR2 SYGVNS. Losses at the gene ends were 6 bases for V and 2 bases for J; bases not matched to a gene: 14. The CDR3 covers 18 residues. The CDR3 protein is CASSDLPGQGTLTDTQYF. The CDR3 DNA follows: TGTGCCAGCAGCGATTTGCCGGGACAGGGGACTCTCACAGATACGCAGTATTTT.

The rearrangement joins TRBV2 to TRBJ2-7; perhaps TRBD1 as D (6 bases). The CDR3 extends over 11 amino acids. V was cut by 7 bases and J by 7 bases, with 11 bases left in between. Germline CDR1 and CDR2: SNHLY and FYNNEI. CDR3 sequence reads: CASTQGREQYF. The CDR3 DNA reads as TGTGCCAGCACTCAGGGGCGGGAGCAGTACTTC.

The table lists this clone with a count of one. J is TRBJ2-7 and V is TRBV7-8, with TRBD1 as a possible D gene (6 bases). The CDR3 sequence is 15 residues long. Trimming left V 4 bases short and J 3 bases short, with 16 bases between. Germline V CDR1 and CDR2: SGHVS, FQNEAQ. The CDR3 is CASSSRQATLYEQYF. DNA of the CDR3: TGTGCCAGCAGCTCGAGACAGGCGACCCTCTACGAGCAGTACTTC.

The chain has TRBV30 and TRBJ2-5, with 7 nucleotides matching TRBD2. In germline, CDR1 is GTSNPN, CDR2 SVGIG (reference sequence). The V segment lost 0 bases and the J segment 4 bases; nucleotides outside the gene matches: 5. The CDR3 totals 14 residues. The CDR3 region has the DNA TGTGCCTGGAGTGTGGGGGGGGGAGGAGAGACCCAGTACTTC. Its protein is CAWSVGGGGETQYF. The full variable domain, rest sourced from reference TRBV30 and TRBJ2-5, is SQTIHQWPATLVQPVGSPLSLECTVEGTSNPNLYWYRQAAGRGLQLLFYSVGIGQISSEVPQNLSASRPQDRQFILSSKKLLLSDSGFYLCAWSVGGGGETQYFGPGTRLLVL.

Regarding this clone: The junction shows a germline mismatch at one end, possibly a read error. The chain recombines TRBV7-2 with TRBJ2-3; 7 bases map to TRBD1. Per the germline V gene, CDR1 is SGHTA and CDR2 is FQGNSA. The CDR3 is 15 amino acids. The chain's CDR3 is CASSDSTGIVDTQYF. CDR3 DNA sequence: TGCGCCAGCAGCGATTCGACAGGGATAGTAGATACGCAGTATTTT.

The CDR3 sequence: CAWSSGPYEQYF. CDR3 DNA: TGTGCCTGGAGCTCAGGGCCCTACGAGCAGTACTTC. V usage is TRBV30 and J usage is TRBJ2-7; possible D gene TRBD1, 5 bases. The CDR3 totals 12 residues. In germline, CDR1 is GTSNPN, CDR2 SVGIG (reference sequence). Trimming pared 3 bases from V and 2 bases from J, leaving 8 bases between.

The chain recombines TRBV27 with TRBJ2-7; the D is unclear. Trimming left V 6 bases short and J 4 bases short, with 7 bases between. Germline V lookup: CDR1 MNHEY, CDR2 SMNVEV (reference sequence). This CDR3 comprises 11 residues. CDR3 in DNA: TGTGCCAGCAGGCTAGGTTACGAGCAGTACTTC. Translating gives CASRLGYEQYF.

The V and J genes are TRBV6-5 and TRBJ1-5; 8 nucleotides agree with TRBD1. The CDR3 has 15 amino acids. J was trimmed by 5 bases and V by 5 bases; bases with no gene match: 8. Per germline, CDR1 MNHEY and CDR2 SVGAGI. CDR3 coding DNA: TGTGCCAGCAGTCCTGTGGGGGACAGGCATCAGCCCCAGCATTTT. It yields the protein CASSPVGDRHQPQHF.

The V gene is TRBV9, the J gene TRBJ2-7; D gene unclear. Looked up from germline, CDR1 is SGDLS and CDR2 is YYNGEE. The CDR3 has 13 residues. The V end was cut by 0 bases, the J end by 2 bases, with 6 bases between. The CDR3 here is CASSVGAAYEQYF. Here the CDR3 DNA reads TGTGCCAGCAGCGTAGGGGCAGCCTACGAGCAGTACTTC.

CDR3 sequence (DNA): TGTGCCAGCAAGGGTGGCGCTGAAGCTTTCTTT. Its protein product is CASKGGAEAFF. The J gene is TRBJ1-1, the V gene TRBV6-1; D is unclear. This CDR3 region has 11 residues. Germline CDR1 reads MNHNS; CDR2 reads SASEGT. The V end was cut by 7 bases, the J end by 6 bases, with 9 bases between.

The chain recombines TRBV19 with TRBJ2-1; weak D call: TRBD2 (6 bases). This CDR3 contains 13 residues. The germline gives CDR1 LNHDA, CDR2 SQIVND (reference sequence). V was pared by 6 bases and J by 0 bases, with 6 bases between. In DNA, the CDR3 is TGTGCCAGTAGCGGGGGCTCCTACAATGAGCAGTTCTTC. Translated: CASSGGSYNEQFF.

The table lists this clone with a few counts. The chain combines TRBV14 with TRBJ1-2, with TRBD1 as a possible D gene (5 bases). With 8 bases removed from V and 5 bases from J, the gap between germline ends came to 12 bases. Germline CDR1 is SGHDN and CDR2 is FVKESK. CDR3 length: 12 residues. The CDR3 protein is CASQGPSYGYTF. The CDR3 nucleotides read TGTGCCAGCCAGGGACCATCATATGGCTACACCTTC.

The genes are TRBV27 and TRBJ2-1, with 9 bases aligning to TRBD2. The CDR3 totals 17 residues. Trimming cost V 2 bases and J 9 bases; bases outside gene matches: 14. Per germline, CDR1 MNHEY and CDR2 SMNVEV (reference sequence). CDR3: CASSLTPGVAGVGEQFF. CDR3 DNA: TGTGCCAGCAGTTTAACCCCCGGGGTAGCGGGAGTGGGTGAGCAGTTCTTC.

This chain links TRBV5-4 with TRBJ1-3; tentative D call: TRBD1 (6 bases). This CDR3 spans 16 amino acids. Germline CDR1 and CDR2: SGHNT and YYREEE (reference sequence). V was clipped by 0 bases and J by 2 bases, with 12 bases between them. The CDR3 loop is CASSLGTGAAGNTIYF. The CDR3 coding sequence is TGTGCCAGCAGCTTGGGGACGGGGGCCGCTGGAAACACCATATATTTT.